Below, 25 T cell receptor beta chains from the same sample are listed, as sequenced in a study of OX40 agonist ivuxolimab in advanced cancers. TCRdb's table, derived via immunoSEQ multiplex PCR, lists solely in-frame clones and lacks some. The sample lists over 25,000 clones, 81% occurring once. The starting material was CD4+ or CD8+ T cells sorted from blood, obtained in a trial of the OX40 agonist ivuxolimab. The receptors here all came from an adult with an advanced solid tumor such as melanoma, head and neck, liver or kidney cancer.

The V call is TRBV19, the J call TRBJ1-2; D perhaps matches TRBD1 (5 bases). The V end lost 7 bases, the J end lost 5 bases, and 17 bases lay between the germline ends. Germline CDR1 reads LNHDA; CDR2 reads SQIVND (reference sequence). This CDR3 region has 14 residues. The CDR3, as DNA: TGTGCCAGTAAGGACAATTACCTGTGGTATGGCTACACCTTC. It encodes CASKDNYLWYGYTF.

About this clone: One junction end disagrees with the germline gene, perhaps due to a read error. The same CDR3 also results from other DNA sequences found in this sample. The V call is TRBV7-7, the J call TRBJ2-3, with D perhaps TRBD2 (6 bases). The CDR3 spans 15 residues. Germline assignment: CDR1 SSHAT and CDR2 FNYEAQ (reference sequence). The CDR3 region is CASSSTGEVTDTQYF. CDR3 nucleotide sequence: TGTGCTAGCAGCTCCACGGGAGAGGTCACGGATACGCAGTATTTT. The full variable domain, rest sourced from reference TRBV7-7 and TRBJ2-3, is GAGVSQSPRYKVTKRGQDVTLRCDPISSHATLYWYQQALGQGPEFLTYFNYEAQPDKSGLPSDRFSAERPEGSISTLTIQRTEQRDSAMYRCASSSTGEVTDTQYFGPGTRLTVL.

The rearrangement uses TRBV28 and TRBJ1-5, with D possibly matching TRBD1 (5 bases). The CDR3 has 13 amino acids. V shed 6 bases and J shed 3 bases, with 9 bases lying between them. CDR1 is MDHEN, CDR2 SYDVKM, per germline. The CDR3 sequence: CASRLGVNQPQHF. In DNA, the CDR3 is TGTGCCAGCAGGTTAGGGGTCAATCAGCCCCAGCATTTT.

The count of this clone is one. The chain carries TRBV12-5 and TRBJ1-2; 7 bases are a match to TRBD1. Trimming at V came to 5 bases and at J to 5 bases, leaving 5 bases not matched to a gene. This CDR3 is built from 13 residues. CDR1 and CDR2 (germline): LGHNT, FRNRAP. The chain's CDR3 is CASGTDRIYGYTF. CDR3 coding DNA: TGTGCTAGTGGTACGGACAGGATTTATGGCTACACCTTC.

The chain has TRBV2 and TRBJ1-1; D is perhaps TRBD1 (5 bases). The CDR3 covers 14 residues. Trimming took 0 bases from V and 3 from J, leaving 8 bases between them. Germline CDR1 reads SNHLY; CDR2 reads FYNNEI. CDR3 nucleotides: TGTGCCAGCAGTGAAGCCGGGGGGGACACTGAAGCTTTCTTT. It encodes CASSEAGGDTEAFF.

The rearrangement uses TRBV4-1 and TRBJ2-2; D possibly corresponds to TRBD1 (5 bases). The CDR3 is made up of 14 amino acids. The V gene lost 1 base and the J gene lost 6 bases, with 9 bases spanning the gap. Germline V gene lookup returns CDR1 MGHRA and CDR2 YSYEKL. In DNA, the CDR3 is TGCGCCAGCAGCCAAGTTCAGGGTTCCGGGGAGCTGTTTTTT. Translated, it gives CASSQVQGSGELFF.

The J gene is TRBJ2-7, the V gene TRBV25-1; no reliable D call. Germline loops: CDR1 MGHDK, CDR2 SYGVNS. The CDR3 extends over 13 amino acids. Trimming left V 3 bases short and J 2 bases short, with 8 bases between. The CDR3 protein is CASSEELPYEQYF. As DNA, the CDR3 is TGTGCCAGCAGTGAGGAACTACCCTACGAGCAGTACTTC.

The V gene is TRBV15, the J gene TRBJ1-4; D is unclear. The CDR3 is 14 amino acids. The V end lost 7 bases, the J end lost 5 bases, and 14 bases lay between the germline ends. The germline V gene has CDR1 LNHNV and CDR2 YYDKDF (reference sequence). CDR3 region: CATTPSDPNEKLFF. The CDR3 DNA reads TGTGCCACCACCCCCTCGGACCCGAATGAAAAACTGTTTTTT.

This clone was found once. The chain has TRBV9 and TRBJ2-1; D is undetermined. CDR1 SGDLS and CDR2 YYNGEE come from the germline V gene. The CDR3 loop spans 16 amino acids. V gave up 0 bases and J gave up 2 bases, with 12 bases separating them. CDR3 in amino acids: CASSVEGRATYNEQFF. In DNA, the CDR3 is TGTGCCAGCAGCGTAGAAGGTCGGGCTACCTACAATGAGCAGTTCTTC.

This clone was picked up one time. The J gene is TRBJ2-2, the V gene TRBV9; D uncertain. Trimming took off 0 bases at V and 1 base at J, with 7 bases between the two ends. The CDR3 runs 15 residues. CDR1 SGDLS and CDR2 YYNGEE come from the germline V gene. The CDR3 DNA is TGTGCCAGCAGCGTAGAAGGTGGGAACACCGGGGAGCTGTTTTTT. This encodes CASSVEGGNTGELFF.

This clone has only a few counts. The CDR3 reads CASSETTGEAFF. The CDR3 DNA reads TGTGCCAGCAGTGAAACAACCGGGGAAGCTTTCTTT. V is TRBV2 and J is TRBJ1-1; D call uncertain. The V gene's germline CDR1 is SNHLY and CDR2 FYNNEI. The CDR3 sequence is 12 residues long. V was shortened by 2 bases and J by 8 bases, with 9 bases between the two germline ends. Full variable domain (remainder filled in from reference TRBV2 and TRBJ1-1): EPEVTQTPSHQVTQMGQEVILRCVPISNHLYFYWYRQILGQKVEFLVSFYNNEISEKSEIFDDQFSVERPDGSNFTLKIRSTKLEDSAMYFCASSETTGEAFFGQGTRLTVV.

V gene TRBV7-9 combines with J gene TRBJ2-1; D tentatively reads TRBD1 or TRBD2 (5 bases each). Germline CDR1 and CDR2: SEHNR and FQNEAQ (reference sequence). CDR3 size: 14 residues. Trimming stripped 7 bases from V and 8 bases from J, with 18 bases between. The CDR3 is CASTKGPHRDEQFF. CDR3 nucleotide sequence: TGTGCCAGCACGAAGGGACCCCATAGGGATGAGCAGTTCTTC.

The chain recombines TRBV11-2 with TRBJ2-5; 7 bases line up with TRBD1. With V trimmed by 6 bases and J by 5 bases, 12 bases remained unmatched. The CDR3 totals 15 residues. Looked up from germline, CDR1 is SGHAT and CDR2 is FQNNGV. The CDR3 DNA sequence: TGTGCCAGCAGTCCACCGGGACAGTCGAGGGAGACCCAGTACTTC. The encoded protein is CASSPPGQSRETQYF.

The chain recombines TRBV5-6 with TRBJ2-7; D remains ambiguous. The CDR3 has 12 residues. Looked up from germline, CDR1 is SGHDT and CDR2 is YYEEEE. V was shortened by 1 base and J by 3 bases, with 5 bases between the two germline ends. CDR3 DNA sequence: TGTGCCAGCAGCTTGTTCAGCTACGAGCAGTACTTC. Translation: CASSLFSYEQYF.

The rearrangement uses TRBV19 and TRBJ1-2; 9 bases map to TRBD1. The V and J ends lost 5 bases and 2 bases, in that order; junction bases with no gene match: 3. The CDR3 runs to 14 residues. Germline assignment: CDR1 LNHDA and CDR2 SQIVND (reference sequence). The CDR3 region is CASSPGTGNYGYTF. The CDR3 region has the DNA TGTGCCAGTAGTCCAGGGACAGGGAACTATGGCTACACCTTC. The full variable domain, with the rest looked up from reference TRBV19 and TRBJ1-2, is DGGITQSPKYLFRKEGQNVTLSCEQNLNHDAMYWYRQDPGQGLRLIYYSQIVNDFQKGDIAEGYSVSREKKESFPLTVTSAQKNPTAFYLCASSPGTGNYGYTFGSGTRLTVV.

This clone was counted once. The chain uses TRBV19 and TRBJ2-5, with D possibly matching TRBD2 (5 bases). From germline, CDR1 is LNHDA and CDR2 SQIVND (reference sequence). This CDR3 comprises 15 residues. The V end was cut by 4 bases, the J end by 5 bases, with 17 bases between. CDR3 residues: CASSTGLSPTETQYF. The CDR3 nucleotides read TGTGCCAGTAGTACAGGACTTTCCCCGACGGAGACCCAGTACTTC. The full variable domain, rest sourced from reference TRBV19 and TRBJ2-5, is DGGITQSPKYLFRKEGQNVTLSCEQNLNHDAMYWYRQDPGQGLRLIYYSQIVNDFQKGDIAEGYSVSREKKESFPLTVTSAQKNPTAFYLCASSTGLSPTETQYFGPGTRLLVL.

The CDR3 spells CASSVWGYEQYF. As DNA, the CDR3 is TGTGCCAGCAGCGTTTGGGGCTACGAGCAGTACTTC. The chain joins TRBV5-4 to TRBJ2-7; D is ambiguous. Trimming pared 4 bases from V and 3 bases from J, leaving 8 bases between. The CDR3 length is 12 residues. The V gene's germline CDR1 is SGHNT and CDR2 YYREEE (reference sequence).

V usage is TRBV5-1 and J usage is TRBJ1-1; TRBD1 matches at 9 bases. Losses at the gene ends were 0 bases for V and 10 bases for J; bases not matched to a gene: 4. Germline-derived CDR1 and CDR2 are SGHRS and YFSETQ. The length of the CDR3 is 13 residues. The CDR3 coding sequence is TGCGCCAGCAGCTTGGGGACAGGGGACGCAGCTTTCTTT. Protein: CASSLGTGDAAFF.

The J gene is TRBJ2-2, the V gene TRBV7-9; 10 nucleotides agree with TRBD2. The CDR3 runs 15 residues. V shed 4 bases, J shed 5 bases, and the junction held 4 bases outside the gene matches. CDR1 is SEHNR and CDR2 is FQNEAQ in the germline V gene (reference sequence). CDR3 DNA: TGTGCCAGCAGCTACCGGACTAGCGGAACCGGGGAGCTGTTTTTT. Its translation is CASSYRTSGTGELFF.

J is TRBJ1-1 and V is TRBV5-4, with a tentative D call TRBD1 (5 bases). The germline V gene encodes CDR1 SGHNT and CDR2 YYREEE (reference sequence). V was cut by 4 bases and J by 7 bases, with 11 bases left in between. This CDR3 has 12 residues. This CDR3 is CASSLLGGEAFF. CDR3 DNA: TGTGCCAGCAGCCTGCTTGGGGGTGAAGCTTTCTTT.

The chain carries TRBV6-1 and TRBJ1-2; 7 nucleotides align to TRBD1. CDR3 length: 11 residues. Trimming took 6 bases from V and 7 from J; bases not matched to a gene: 2. Per germline, CDR1 MNHNS and CDR2 SASEGT. The CDR3 nucleotides read TGTGCCAGCAGACAGGGGTCTGGCTACACCTTC. Amino acids: CASRQGSGYTF.

This clone has only a few counts. This chain connects TRBV5-8 to TRBJ2-5; 9 bases line up with TRBD1. The V gene's germline CDR1 is SGHTS and CDR2 YDEGEE. The CDR3 spans 15 residues. V was clipped by 4 bases and J by 5 bases; unmatched bases: 9. This CDR3 is CASSLGDRELETQYF. As DNA, the CDR3 is TGTGCCAGCAGCCTAGGGGACAGGGAATTGGAGACCCAGTACTTC.

This chain links TRBV4-1 with TRBJ1-2; D remains unclear. Germline CDR1 and CDR2: MGHRA and YSYEKL. V lost 0 bases and J lost 5, with 13 bases in between. The CDR3 covers 15 residues. CDR3 nucleotides: TGCGCCAGCAGCCAAGATTTTTCGATTGCTTATGGCTACACCTTC. Translated, it gives CASSQDFSIAYGYTF.

The chain has TRBV7-6 and TRBJ2-5; tentatively, D is TRBD2 (6 bases). Per the germline V gene, CDR1 is SGHVS and CDR2 is FNYEAQ. V was shortened by 4 bases and J by 2 bases, with 11 bases between the two germline ends. This CDR3 is 14 amino acids long. The CDR3 DNA follows: TGTGCCAGCAGCTCCTCGGGACTTCAAGAGACCCAGTACTTC. Its translation: CASSSSGLQETQYF.

The chain combines TRBV7-8 with TRBJ1-2; 9 positions agree with TRBD1. Germline V gives CDR1 SGHVS, CDR2 FQNEAQ. V shed 1 base and J 4 bases; nucleotides not matched to a gene: 7. The CDR3 contains 16 residues. This CDR3 reads CASSLDSQGAGYGYTF. The DNA for the CDR3 is TGTGCCAGCAGCTTAGATTCACAGGGGGCTGGCTATGGCTACACCTTC.